This T cell receptor beta chain was recorded in a study of blood T cell repertoires in COVID-19. Turning to the study itself: From T cells, B-cell-depleted T cells, or PBMCs came the material, which was cDNA or gDNA.

Adults between roughly 18 and 89 years of age took part from some 25 US areas. It was within 2 weeks before study entry that exposed participants met a COVID-19 case. CDR1 is MDHEN and CDR2 is SYDVKM in the germline V gene. The CDR3 has 16 residues. V lost 3 bases to trimming and J lost 5 bases, with 14 bases between them. The assay was immunoSEQ multiplex PCR, and TCRdb's table has in-frame clones only and misses some. This table has 300,000 to 350,000 clones, 88% appearing once. The chain couples TRBV28 to TRBJ1-6; D not certain. This clonotype was sampled from a woman aged 30 to 39 who had been exposed to COVID-19. Sample: PBMCs or T cells enriched from blood (not recorded which). The CDR3 sequence is CASSFQRSIHNSPLHF. CDR3 nucleotide sequence: TGTGCCAGCAGTTTTCAGCGTTCTATTCATAATTCACCCCTCCACTTT. The variable domain in full, completed from reference TRBV28 and TRBJ1-6, reads DVKVTQSSRYLVKRTGEKVFLECVQDMDHENMFWYRQDPGLGLRLIYFSYDVKMKEKGDIPEGYSVSREKKERFSLILESASTNQTSMYLCASSFQRSIHNSPLHFGNGTRLTVT.